Included here is one TCR beta chain sequence, with context. The antigen is undetermined. This sample was taken from a study of memory CD4+ T cells and cytomegalovirus serostatus. About the study: Healthy Belgian adult donors included several CMV-positive and about two dozen CMV-negative people.

The study, taken as a whole, reports: Median bootstrapped AUC for CMV status was just over 0.94 originally, roughly 0.92 US-trained.

As handled by the study authors: After removing out-of-frame reads, millions of distinct TCRbeta sequences remained. The protocol was immunoSEQ multiplex PCR, while the TCRdb copy is restricted to in-frame clones and leaves out a portion. Clone size and the V and J calls come from that table; the DNA yielded D and trimming. Of some 95,000 clones in the sample, 80% were seen once. The CDR3 has 13 amino acids. The ends were cut back, 1 base at V and 10 bases at J, with 12 bases in the middle. CDR1 and CDR2 from the germline V gene are SEHNR and FQNEAQ (reference sequence). The sort gate was single viable CD3+CD4+CD8-CD45RO+ cells for memory CD4+ T cells.

This clonotype was sampled from an adult in good health and CMV-seropositive. The sequenced material came from memory CD4+ T cells from blood. This chain uses TRBV7-9 with TRBJ2-3; tentatively, D is TRBD1 or TRBD2 (6 bases each). The DNA of the CDR3 is TGTGCCAGCAGCTTAGATTACAGGGAGGCGCAGTATTTT. This codes for CASSLDYREAQYF.